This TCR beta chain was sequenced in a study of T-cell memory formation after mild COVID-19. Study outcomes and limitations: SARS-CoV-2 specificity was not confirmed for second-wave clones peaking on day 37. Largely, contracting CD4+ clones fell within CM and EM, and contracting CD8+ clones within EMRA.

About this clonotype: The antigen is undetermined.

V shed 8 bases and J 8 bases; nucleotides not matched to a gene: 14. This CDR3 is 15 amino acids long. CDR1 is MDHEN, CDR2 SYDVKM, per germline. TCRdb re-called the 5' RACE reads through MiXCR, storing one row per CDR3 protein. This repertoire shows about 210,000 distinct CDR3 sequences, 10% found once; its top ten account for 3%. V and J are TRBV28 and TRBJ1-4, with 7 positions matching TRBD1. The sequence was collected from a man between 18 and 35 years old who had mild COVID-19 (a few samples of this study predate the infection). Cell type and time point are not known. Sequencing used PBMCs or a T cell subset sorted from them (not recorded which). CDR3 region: CASASGAGGREKLFF. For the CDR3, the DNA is TGTGCCAGCGCCTCTGGGGCAGGGGGGAGGGAAAAACTGTTTTTT.